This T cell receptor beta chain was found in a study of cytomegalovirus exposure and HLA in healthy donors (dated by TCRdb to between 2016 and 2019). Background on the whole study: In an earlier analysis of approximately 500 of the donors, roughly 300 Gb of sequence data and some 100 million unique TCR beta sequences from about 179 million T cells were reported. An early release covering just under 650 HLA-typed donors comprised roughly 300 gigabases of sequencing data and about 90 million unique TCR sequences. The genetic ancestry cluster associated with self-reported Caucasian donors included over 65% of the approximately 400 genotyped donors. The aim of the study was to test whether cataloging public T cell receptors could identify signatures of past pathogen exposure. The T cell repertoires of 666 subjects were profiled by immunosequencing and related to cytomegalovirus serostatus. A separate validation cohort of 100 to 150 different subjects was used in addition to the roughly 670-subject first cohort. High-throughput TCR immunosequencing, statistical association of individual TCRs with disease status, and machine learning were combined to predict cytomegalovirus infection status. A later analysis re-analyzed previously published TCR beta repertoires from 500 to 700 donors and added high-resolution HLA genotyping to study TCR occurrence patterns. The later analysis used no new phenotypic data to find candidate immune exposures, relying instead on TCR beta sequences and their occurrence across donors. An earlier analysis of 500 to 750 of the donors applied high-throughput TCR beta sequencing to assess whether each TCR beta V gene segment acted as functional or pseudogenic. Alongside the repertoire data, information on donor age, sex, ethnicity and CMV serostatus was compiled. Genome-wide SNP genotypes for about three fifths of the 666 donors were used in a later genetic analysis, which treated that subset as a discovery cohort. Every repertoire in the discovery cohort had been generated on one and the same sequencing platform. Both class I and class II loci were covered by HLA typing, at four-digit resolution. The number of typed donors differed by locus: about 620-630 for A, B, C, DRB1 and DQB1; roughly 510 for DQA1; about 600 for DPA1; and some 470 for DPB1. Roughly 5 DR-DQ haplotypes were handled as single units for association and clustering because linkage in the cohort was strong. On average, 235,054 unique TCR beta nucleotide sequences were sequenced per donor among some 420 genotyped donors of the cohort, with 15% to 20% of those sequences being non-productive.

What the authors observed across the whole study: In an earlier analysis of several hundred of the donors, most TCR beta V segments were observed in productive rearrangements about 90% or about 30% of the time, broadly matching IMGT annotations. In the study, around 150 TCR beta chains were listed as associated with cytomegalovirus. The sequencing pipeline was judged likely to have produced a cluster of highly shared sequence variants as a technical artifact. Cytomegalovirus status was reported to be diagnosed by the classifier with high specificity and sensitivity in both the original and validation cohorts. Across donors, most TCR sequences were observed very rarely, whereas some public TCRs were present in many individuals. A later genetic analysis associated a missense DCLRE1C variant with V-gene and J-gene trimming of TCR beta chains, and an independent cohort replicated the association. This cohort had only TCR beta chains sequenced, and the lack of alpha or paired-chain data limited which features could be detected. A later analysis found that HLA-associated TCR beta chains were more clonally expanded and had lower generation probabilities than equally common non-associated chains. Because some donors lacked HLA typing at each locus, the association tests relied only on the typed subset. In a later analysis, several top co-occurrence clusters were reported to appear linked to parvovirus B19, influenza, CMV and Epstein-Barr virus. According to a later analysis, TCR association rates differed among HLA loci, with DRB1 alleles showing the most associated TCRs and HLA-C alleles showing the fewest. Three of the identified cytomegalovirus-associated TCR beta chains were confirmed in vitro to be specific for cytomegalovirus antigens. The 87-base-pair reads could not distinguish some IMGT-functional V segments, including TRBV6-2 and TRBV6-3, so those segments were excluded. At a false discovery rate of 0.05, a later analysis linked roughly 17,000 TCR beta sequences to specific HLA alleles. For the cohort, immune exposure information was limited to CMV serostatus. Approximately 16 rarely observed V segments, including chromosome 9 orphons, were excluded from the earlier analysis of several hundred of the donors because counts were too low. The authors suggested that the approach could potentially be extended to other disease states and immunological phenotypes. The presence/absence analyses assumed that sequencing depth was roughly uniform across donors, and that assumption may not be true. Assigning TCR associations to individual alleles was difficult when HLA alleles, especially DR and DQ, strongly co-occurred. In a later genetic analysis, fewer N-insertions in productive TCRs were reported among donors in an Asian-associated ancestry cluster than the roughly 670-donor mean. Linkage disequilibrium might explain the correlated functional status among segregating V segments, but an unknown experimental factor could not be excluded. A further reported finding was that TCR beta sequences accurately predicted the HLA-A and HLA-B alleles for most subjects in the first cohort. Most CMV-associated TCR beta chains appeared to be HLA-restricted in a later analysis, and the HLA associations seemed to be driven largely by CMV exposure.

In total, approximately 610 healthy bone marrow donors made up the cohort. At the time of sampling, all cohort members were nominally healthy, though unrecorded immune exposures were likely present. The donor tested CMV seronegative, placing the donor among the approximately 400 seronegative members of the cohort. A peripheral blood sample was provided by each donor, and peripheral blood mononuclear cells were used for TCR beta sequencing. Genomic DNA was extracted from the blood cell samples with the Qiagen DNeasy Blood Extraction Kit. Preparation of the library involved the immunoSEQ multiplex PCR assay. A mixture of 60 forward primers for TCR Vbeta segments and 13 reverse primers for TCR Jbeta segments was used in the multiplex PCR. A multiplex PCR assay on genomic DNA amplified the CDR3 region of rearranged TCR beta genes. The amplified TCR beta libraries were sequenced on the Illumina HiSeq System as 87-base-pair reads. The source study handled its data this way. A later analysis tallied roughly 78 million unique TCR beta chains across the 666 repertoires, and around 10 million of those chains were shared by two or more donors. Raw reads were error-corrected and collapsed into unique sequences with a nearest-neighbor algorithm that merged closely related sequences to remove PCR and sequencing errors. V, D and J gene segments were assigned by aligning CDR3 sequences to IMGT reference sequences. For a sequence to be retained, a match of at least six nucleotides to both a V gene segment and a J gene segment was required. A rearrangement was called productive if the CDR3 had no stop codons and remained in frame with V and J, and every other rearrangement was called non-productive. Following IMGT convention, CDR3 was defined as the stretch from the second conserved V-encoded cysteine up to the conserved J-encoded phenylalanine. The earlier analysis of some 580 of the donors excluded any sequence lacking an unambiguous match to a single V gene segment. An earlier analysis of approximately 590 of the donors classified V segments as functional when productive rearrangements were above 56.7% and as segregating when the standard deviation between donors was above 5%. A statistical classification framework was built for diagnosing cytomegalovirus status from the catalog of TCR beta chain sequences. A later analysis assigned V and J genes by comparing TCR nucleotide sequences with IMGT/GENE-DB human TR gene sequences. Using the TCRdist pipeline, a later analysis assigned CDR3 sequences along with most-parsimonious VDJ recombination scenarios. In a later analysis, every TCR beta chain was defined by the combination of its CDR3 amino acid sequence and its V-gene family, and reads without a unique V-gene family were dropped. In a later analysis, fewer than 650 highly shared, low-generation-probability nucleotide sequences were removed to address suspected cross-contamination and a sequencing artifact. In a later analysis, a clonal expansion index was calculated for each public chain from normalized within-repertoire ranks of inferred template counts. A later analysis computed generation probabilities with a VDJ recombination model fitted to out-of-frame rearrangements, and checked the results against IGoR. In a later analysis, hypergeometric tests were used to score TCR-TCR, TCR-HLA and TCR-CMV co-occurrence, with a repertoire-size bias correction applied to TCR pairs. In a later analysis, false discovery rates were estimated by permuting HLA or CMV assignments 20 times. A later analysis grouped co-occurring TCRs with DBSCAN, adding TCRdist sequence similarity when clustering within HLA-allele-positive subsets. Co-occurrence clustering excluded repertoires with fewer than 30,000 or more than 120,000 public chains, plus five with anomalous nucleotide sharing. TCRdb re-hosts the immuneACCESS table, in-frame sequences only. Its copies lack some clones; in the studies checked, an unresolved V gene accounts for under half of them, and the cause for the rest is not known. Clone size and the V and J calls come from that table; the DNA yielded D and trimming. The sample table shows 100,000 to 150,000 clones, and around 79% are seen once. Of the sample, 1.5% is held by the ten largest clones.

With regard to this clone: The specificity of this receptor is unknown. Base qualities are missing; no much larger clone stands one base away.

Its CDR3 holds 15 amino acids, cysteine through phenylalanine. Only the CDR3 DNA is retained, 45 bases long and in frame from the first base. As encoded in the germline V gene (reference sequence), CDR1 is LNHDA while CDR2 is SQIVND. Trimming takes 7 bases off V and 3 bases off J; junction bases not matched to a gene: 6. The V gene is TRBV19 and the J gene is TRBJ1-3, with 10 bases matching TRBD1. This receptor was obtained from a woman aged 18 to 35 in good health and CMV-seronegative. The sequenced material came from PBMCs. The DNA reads TGTGCCAGTACTTTGGGGACAGGGGATGGAAACACCATATATTTT. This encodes CASTLGTGDGNTIYF.